The next 30 T cell receptor beta chains were all read from a single sample in a study of cytomegalovirus exposure and HLA in healthy donors. The PCR used 60 Vbeta and 13 Jbeta primers. Some clones are missing from TCRdb's copy, which holds only in-frame ones; the method was immunoSEQ multiplex PCR. The repertoire holds 160,000 or so clones, with roughly four fifths as singletons. Source material: PBMCs. Source of these receptors: a man in his forties or fifties in good health and CMV-seronegative.

V usage is TRBV9 and J usage is TRBJ2-3; D perhaps matches TRBD2 (6 bases). CDR3 length equals 17 residues. The ends were cut back, 0 bases at V and 2 bases at J, with 16 bases in the middle. Germline CDR1 reads SGDLS; CDR2 reads YYNGEE. The chain's CDR3 is CASSVGFWRDTTDTQYF. CDR3 coding DNA: TGTGCCAGCAGCGTAGGGTTCTGGCGGGATACCACAGATACGCAGTATTTT.

The rearrangement joins TRBV4-1 to TRBJ1-4; TRBD1 agrees at 10 bases. V gave up 1 base and J gave up 6 bases; unmatched junction bases: 8. This CDR3 contains 17 residues. From germline, CDR1 is MGHRA and CDR2 YSYEKL. Here the CDR3 DNA reads TGCGCCAGCAGCCAAGGCCCTCTCGGGACAGGGGATGAAAAACTGTTTTTT. Its protein is CASSQGPLGTGDEKLFF.

The chain has TRBV5-6 and TRBJ2-1; perhaps TRBD2 as D (5 bases). The CDR3 loop spans 16 amino acids. V lost 4 bases, J lost 7 bases, and 21 bases lay in between. Germline lookup yields CDR1 SGHDT and CDR2 YYEEEE. The CDR3 coding sequence is TGTGCCAGCAGCCCGAGGGCAGCCCGGCTGGATAATGAGCAGTTCTTC. Protein product: CASSPRAARLDNEQFF.

The CDR3 protein is CASSTGTGPYNEQFF. The CDR3 bases are TGTGCCAGCAGCACCGGGACAGGGCCTTACAATGAGCAGTTCTTC. V gene TRBV7-9 combines with J gene TRBJ2-1; 9 bases are a match to TRBD1. This CDR3 is 15 amino acids long. Looked up from germline, CDR1 is SEHNR and CDR2 is FQNEAQ (reference sequence). The V gene end was trimmed by 5 bases and the J gene end by 4 bases; junction bases not matched to a gene: 6.

The chain carries TRBV29-1 and TRBJ1-5, with 8 bases aligning to TRBD1. The junction had 16 bases not matched to a gene; V was cut back by 5 bases and J by 4 bases. The CDR3 has 17 amino acids. Germline V CDR1 and CDR2: SQVTM, ANQGSEA. CDR3 sequence: CSVTRRIPGGSNQPQHF. The CDR3 bases are TGCAGCGTTACTCGCCGAATTCCAGGGGGCTCGAATCAGCCCCAGCATTTT.

The chain uses TRBV27 and TRBJ2-2; TRBD2 aligns across 9 bases. V trimming: 8 bases; J trimming: 6 bases; junction bases outside the gene matches: 7. Germline lookup yields CDR1 MNHEY and CDR2 SMNVEV (reference sequence). The CDR3 runs 14 residues. The CDR3 sequence is CASGLAGTPGELFF. The CDR3 bases are TGTGCCAGCGGGCTAGCGGGGACTCCCGGGGAGCTGTTTTTT.

The V call is TRBV4-2, the J call TRBJ2-3; 8 bases line up with TRBD1. The CDR3 is 16 residues long. In germline, CDR1 is LGHNA, CDR2 YNFKEQ. V was pared by 4 bases and J by 4 bases, with 10 bases of the junction left unmatched. DNA for the CDR3: TGTGCCAGCAGCCCAAGAGGGCAGGGGGCCGCAGATACGCAGTATTTT. Encoded protein: CASSPRGQGAADTQYF.

This sequence joins TRBV15 and TRBJ1-2; tentatively, D is TRBD1 (5 bases). This CDR3 comprises 15 residues. From germline, CDR1 is LNHNV and CDR2 YYDKDF (reference sequence). V lost 0 bases and J lost 8, with 16 bases in between. CDR3: CATSREPRRVEGYTF. The CDR3 nucleotides are TGTGCCACCAGCAGAGAACCTCGCAGGGTCGAGGGCTACACCTTC.

The CDR3, as DNA: TGTGCCAGTAGTATAGGCGGCGGGGATTACAATGAGCAGTTCTTC. Translated, it gives CASSIGGGDYNEQFF. V gene TRBV19 combines with J gene TRBJ2-1; possibly TRBD2 for D (6 bases). Germline V gives CDR1 LNHDA, CDR2 SQIVND (reference sequence). With 1 base removed from V and 4 bases from J, the gap between germline ends came to 11 bases. This CDR3 is built from 15 residues.

This clone was seen a few times. The CDR3 bases are TGTGCCTGGAGTGTACACAGCACAGATACGCAGTATTTT. Its protein product is CAWSVHSTDTQYF. The genes are TRBV30 and TRBJ2-3; D gene uncertain. Germline V gives CDR1 GTSNPN, CDR2 SVGIG (reference sequence). This CDR3 contains 13 residues. V lost 0 bases, J lost 0 bases, and 4 bases lay in between.

This clone was seen once. CDR3 loop: CASSLRPGAYEQYV. The CDR3 nucleotides are TGTGCCAGCAGTCTTCGTCCGGGAGCCTACGAGCAGTACGTC. J is TRBJ2-7 and V is TRBV7-2, with TRBD2 as a possible D gene (6 bases). In germline, CDR1 is SGHTA, CDR2 FQGNSA. The CDR3 runs to 14 residues. Between the trimmed V and J ends, which lost 6 bases and 2 bases, there was a span of 14 bases.

The V gene is TRBV15, the J gene TRBJ1-4; D might be TRBD1 (5 bases). The germline V gene encodes CDR1 LNHNV and CDR2 YYDKDF (reference sequence). The CDR3 length is 14 residues. Trimming stripped 3 bases from V and 8 bases from J, with 13 bases between. As DNA, the CDR3 is TGTGCCACCAGCAGGGCAAAGGGGAAGGAAAAACTGTTTTTT. Translating it yields CATSRAKGKEKLFF.

The rearrangement joins TRBV29-1 to TRBJ1-1; 8 bases are shared with TRBD1. CDR1 SQVTM and CDR2 ANQGSEA come from the germline V gene. V was pared by 5 bases and J by 0 bases, with 20 bases of the junction left unmatched. The CDR3 spans 19 residues. CDR3 protein: CSVPYAFQDRAGLNTEAFF. The CDR3 nucleotides are TGCAGCGTTCCCTACGCGTTTCAGGACAGGGCCGGATTGAACACTGAAGCTTTCTTT.

The chain recombines TRBV19 with TRBJ2-2, with 9 bases lining up with TRBD2. Germline trimming cut 5 bases from V and 2 bases from J; bases unmatched to any gene: 3. The CDR3 is 15 residues long. Germline CDR1 LNHDA, CDR2 SQIVND (reference sequence). CDR3 protein: CASSLAGANTGELFF. Written as DNA, the CDR3 is TGTGCCAGTAGTTTAGCGGGAGCTAACACCGGGGAGCTGTTTTTT. Drawing the rest from reference TRBV19 and TRBJ2-2, the complete variable domain is DGGITQSPKYLFRKEGQNVTLSCEQNLNHDAMYWYRQDPGQGLRLIYYSQIVNDFQKGDIAEGYSVSREKKESFPLTVTSAQKNPTAFYLCASSLAGANTGELFFGEGSRLTVL.

The V call is TRBV28, the J call TRBJ1-2, with D perhaps TRBD1 (5 bases). The CDR3 runs 14 residues. CDR1 is MDHEN, CDR2 SYDVKM, per germline. V lost 8 bases, J lost 5 bases, and 18 bases lay in between. In DNA, the CDR3 is TGTGCCAGCTTGAAGGGGCAGCGAGATTATGGCTACACCTTC. This translates into CASLKGQRDYGYTF.

The chain joins TRBV2 to TRBJ1-5; D gene uncertain. The V end was cut by 7 bases, the J end by 0 bases, with 13 bases between. Looked up from germline, CDR1 is SNHLY and CDR2 is FYNNEI. The CDR3 has 15 amino acids. The DNA for the CDR3 is TGTGCCAGCAAGCGGTCCGACTATAGCAATCAGCCCCAGCATTTT. Translating it yields CASKRSDYSNQPQHF. Full variable domain (missing parts from reference TRBV2 and TRBJ1-5): EPEVTQTPSHQVTQMGQEVILRCVPISNHLYFYWYRQILGQKVEFLVSFYNNEISEKSEIFDDQFSVERPDGSNFTLKIRSTKLEDSAMYFCASKRSDYSNQPQHFGDGTRLSIL.

The CDR3 bases are TGTGCCAGCAGTGAATGGCAGGGGGCAGGAAACACTGAAGCTTTCTTT. This gives the protein CASSEWQGAGNTEAFF. The J gene is TRBJ1-1, the V gene TRBV6-1; TRBD1 agrees at 8 bases. V trimming: 2 bases; J trimming: 2 bases; junction bases outside the gene matches: 7. Per germline, CDR1 MNHNS and CDR2 SASEGT. The length of the CDR3 is 16 residues.

This chain uses TRBV28 with TRBJ2-7, with 7 bases identical to TRBD2. The CDR3 has 14 residues. CDR1 is MDHEN, CDR2 SYDVKM, per germline. The J segment lost 4 bases and the V segment lost 5 bases, leaving 8 bases of the junction unmatched. The CDR3 DNA reads TGTGCCAGCAGTACGACTGGGGGGGTTTACGAGCAGTACTTC. Encoded protein: CASSTTGGVYEQYF. The full variable domain, completed using reference TRBV28 and TRBJ2-7, is DVKVTQSSRYLVKRTGEKVFLECVQDMDHENMFWYRQDPGLGLRLIYFSYDVKMKEKGDIPEGYSVSREKKERFSLILESASTNQTSMYLCASSTTGGVYEQYFGPGTRLTVT.

The chain has TRBV18 and TRBJ2-5; D is ambiguous. Germline assignment: CDR1 KGHSH and CDR2 LQKENI. This CDR3 region has 13 residues. V lost 4 bases and J 3 bases, leaving 9 bases between the germline ends. As DNA, the CDR3 is TGTGCCAGCTCACGGGCAGTGGAAGAGACCCAGTACTTC. Amino acids: CASSRAVEETQYF.

This clone was picked up one time. The V and J genes are TRBV5-5 and TRBJ2-1; 8 positions agree with TRBD1. Germline V gene sequence: CDR1 SGHKS, CDR2 YYEKEE (reference sequence). Germline trimming cut 5 bases from V and 5 bases from J; bases unmatched to any gene: 3. The CDR3 totals 13 residues. CDR3 nucleotides: TGTGCCAGCAGATCGACAGGGGACAATGAGCAGTTCTTC. Translation gives CASRSTGDNEQFF. The variable domain in full, completed from reference TRBV5-5 and TRBJ2-1, reads DAGVTQSPTHLIKTRGQQVTLRCSPISGHKSVSWYQQVLGQGPQFIFQYYEKEERGRGNFPDRFSARQFPNYSSELNVNALLLGDSALYLCASRSTGDNEQFFGPGTRLTVL.

This chain links TRBV2 with TRBJ1-5, with D perhaps matching TRBD1 (5 bases). The CDR3 covers 15 residues. Germline V lookup: CDR1 SNHLY, CDR2 FYNNEI. The V gene lost 3 bases and the J gene lost 6 bases, with 15 bases spanning the gap. The CDR3 bases are TGTGCCAGCAGTGATAGGGGCCGGAGTATTCAGCCCCAGCATTTT. Translation: CASSDRGRSIQPQHF.

The chain uses TRBV9 and TRBJ2-1; 7 nucleotides match TRBD2. The germline V gene has CDR1 SGDLS and CDR2 YYNGEE. V gave up 3 bases and J gave up 5 bases; unmatched junction bases: 5. The CDR3 sequence is 14 residues long. CDR3 sequence reads: CASSARDYNNEQFF. The CDR3 DNA reads as TGTGCCAGCAGCGCGAGGGACTACAACAATGAGCAGTTCTTC.

Only one count was recorded for this clone. J is TRBJ2-5 and V is TRBV6-4; the match to TRBD2 covers 8 bases. The CDR3 is 13 amino acids. Germline V lookup: CDR1 MRHNA, CDR2 SNTAGT. Losses at the gene ends were 8 bases for V and 1 base for J; bases not matched to a gene: 3. The CDR3 DNA reads TGTGCCAGCCGGGGGGGCCCCCAAGAGACCCAGTACTTC. Translated: CASRGGPQETQYF.

V usage is TRBV9 and J usage is TRBJ1-1; maybe TRBD1 (6 bases). V lost 3 bases to trimming and J lost 5 bases, with 17 bases between them. The CDR3 runs to 15 residues. Germline V gene data show CDR1 as SGDLS and CDR2 as YYNGEE. The DNA for the CDR3 is TGTGCCAGCAGCGCCAGAACAGGGCTCGGGACTGAAGCTTTCTTT. Encoded protein: CASSARTGLGTEAFF.

The chain has TRBV5-1 and TRBJ2-2, with D maybe TRBD2 (5 bases). Trimming pared 7 bases from V and 6 bases from J, leaving 16 bases between. CDR3 length: 14 residues. The germline V gene has CDR1 SGHRS and CDR2 YFSETQ. The CDR3 DNA is TGCGCCAGCGTCGGGAATTTGATATCCGGGGAGCTGTTTTTT. Encoded protein: CASVGNLISGELFF.

The J gene is TRBJ2-5, the V gene TRBV7-2; possibly TRBD2 for D (6 bases). Trimming left V 4 bases short and J 1 base short, with 10 bases between. CDR3 size: 14 residues. The germline V gene encodes CDR1 SGHTA and CDR2 FQGNSA. CDR3 region: CASSYQGGQETQYF. CDR3 nucleotide sequence: TGTGCCAGCAGCTATCAGGGAGGCCAAGAGACCCAGTACTTC.

The chain combines TRBV5-1 with TRBJ2-1; D is perhaps TRBD2 (6 bases). The CDR3 has 13 residues. Germline CDR1 and CDR2: SGHRS and YFSETQ. The V end was cut by 0 bases, the J end by 8 bases, with 9 bases between. The CDR3, as DNA: TGCGCCAGCAGCTTGGCCGCGGGGTATGAGCAGTTCTTC. Translation gives CASSLAAGYEQFF.

V is TRBV5-1 and J is TRBJ2-7, with 14 bases lining up with TRBD2. Germline V gene lookup returns CDR1 SGHRS and CDR2 YFSETQ. J lost 0 bases, V lost 1 base, and 6 bases had no gene match. The CDR3 covers 18 residues. CDR3 DNA sequence: TGCGCCAGCAGCTTGCGACCCGGGACTAGCGGGAGCTCCTACGAGCAGTACTTC. Protein sequence: CASSLRPGTSGSSYEQYF.

The rearrangement links TRBV18 to TRBJ2-5; D is perhaps TRBD2 (7 bases). Germline V gene data show CDR1 as KGHSH and CDR2 as LQKENI. The CDR3 is 16 amino acids. Trimming cost V 2 bases and J 5 bases, with 18 bases left between them. CDR3 region: CASSPKSAGGGETQYF. Written as DNA, the CDR3 is TGTGCCAGCTCACCAAAATCCGCTGGGGGGGGCGAGACCCAGTACTTC.

The chain links TRBV30 to TRBJ1-4; tentative D call: TRBD1 (5 bases). The CDR3 contains 15 residues. Trimming left V 8 bases short and J 0 bases short, with 16 bases between. In germline, CDR1 is GTSNPN, CDR2 SVGIG (reference sequence). This CDR3 reads CAGRQETATNEKLFF. CDR3 coding DNA: TGTGCCGGCCGCCAGGAGACAGCAACTAATGAAAAACTGTTTTTT.